These 32 T cell receptor beta chains originate from one sample sequenced in a study of technical replicates of blood from several donors. Data came from immunoSEQ multiplex PCR; TCRdb stores just in-frame clones and leaves some out. The table has about 83,000 clones, 85% to 95% seen once; the top ten hold 0.2% to 0.3%. The sequenced material came from T cells isolated from PBMCs. All receptors come from a human donor in good health.

The V call is TRBV4-1, the J call TRBJ2-7, with D maybe TRBD2 (7 bases). CDR3 size: 15 residues. V lost 5 bases and J lost 2, with 16 bases in between. The germline V gene has CDR1 MGHRA and CDR2 YSYEKL. The CDR3 DNA follows: TGCGCCAGCAGCTACGGGGGGCCTATCCCCTACGAGCAGTACTTC. Amino acids: CASSYGGPIPYEQYF.

V usage is TRBV5-1 and J usage is TRBJ2-1, with a weak D call TRBD1 (6 bases). Per the germline V gene, CDR1 is SGHRS and CDR2 is YFSETQ. The CDR3 is 12 amino acids. With 7 bases removed from V and 6 bases from J, the gap between germline ends came to 11 bases. Here the CDR3 DNA reads TGCGCCAGCTGGGCAGGGGCCAATGAGCAGTTCTTC. Its translation is CASWAGANEQFF.

The J gene is TRBJ1-2, the V gene TRBV7-2; maybe TRBD1 (5 bases). CDR1 is SGHTA, CDR2 FQGNSA, per germline. The CDR3 totals 15 residues. Between the trimmed V and J ends, which lost 8 bases and 3 bases, there was a span of 19 bases. The CDR3 region has the DNA TGTGCCAGCGTCCTCCAGGGTTGGGTTGACTATGGCTACACCTTC. Its protein product is CASVLQGWVDYGYTF.

This clone was recorded only once. The chain couples TRBV6-5 to TRBJ2-2; D is unclear. Per germline, CDR1 MNHEY and CDR2 SVGAGI. The CDR3 spans 15 residues. The germline V and J ends were trimmed by 2 bases and 7 bases, with 14 bases remaining between them. CDR3 in amino acids: CASSYQATLFGELFF. Written as DNA, the CDR3 is TGTGCCAGCAGTTACCAGGCCACTTTATTCGGGGAGCTGTTTTTT.

This chain uses TRBV6-5 with TRBJ2-1; TRBD2 is a possible D gene (7 bases). The CDR3 is 14 amino acids. Germline V gives CDR1 MNHEY, CDR2 SVGAGI. V lost 0 bases, J lost 7 bases, and 10 bases lay in between. CDR3 DNA sequence: TGTGCCAGCAGTTACTCCGGGGGGCAGAATGAGCAGTTCTTC. It specifies CASSYSGGQNEQFF.

The V and J genes are TRBV6-1 and TRBJ2-1, with 7 bases identical to TRBD1. Germline CDR1 is MNHNS and CDR2 is SASEGT. The CDR3 sequence is 13 residues long. V gave up 6 bases and J gave up 9 bases; unmatched junction bases: 8. As DNA, the CDR3 is TGTGCCAGCAGATCACAGGGGATAGGTGAGCAGTTCTTC. As protein: CASRSQGIGEQFF.

The chain combines TRBV27 with TRBJ2-3; 11 nucleotides align to TRBD2. Unmatched junction bases numbered 6, after V lost 2 bases and J lost 5 bases. Germline V gives CDR1 MNHEY, CDR2 SMNVEV (reference sequence). CDR3 length: 16 amino acids. Here the CDR3 reads CASSLGLAGGVDTQYF. DNA of the CDR3: TGTGCCAGCAGTTTAGGGCTAGCGGGAGGTGTAGATACGCAGTATTTT.

V is TRBV7-3 and J is TRBJ2-7; D ambiguous. Germline CDR1 SGHTA, CDR2 FQGTGA. V dropped 5 bases and J dropped 2 bases, with 13 bases sitting between them. The CDR3 sequence is 14 residues long. The chain's CDR3 is CASSPSPGTYEQYF. For the CDR3, the DNA is TGTGCCAGCAGCCCAAGTCCAGGAACCTACGAGCAGTACTTC.

V usage is TRBV6-4 and J usage is TRBJ2-1; 8 bases agree with TRBD1. The length of the CDR3 is 15 residues. Germline CDR1 reads MRHNA; CDR2 reads SNTAGT. Germline trimming cut 0 bases from V and 3 bases from J; bases unmatched to any gene: 1. The CDR3 region has the DNA TGTGCCAGCAGTGACTCCGGGACAGGCTACAATGAGCAGTTCTTC. It translates to CASSDSGTGYNEQFF.

The V gene is TRBV7-6, the J gene TRBJ2-7, with a tentative D call TRBD2 (6 bases). Trimming left V 4 bases short and J 0 bases short, with 10 bases between. Germline assignment: CDR1 SGHVS and CDR2 FNYEAQ. The CDR3 length is 14 residues. The CDR3 coding sequence is TGTGCCAGCAGCTCGAGCGGGTACTCCTACGAGCAGTACTTC. This sequence encodes CASSSSGYSYEQYF.

CDR3 loop: CASSLGAGGDEQFF. The CDR3 nucleotides are TGCGCCAGCAGCTTGGGTGCGGGGGGGGATGAGCAGTTCTTC. The V call is TRBV5-1, the J call TRBJ2-1, with TRBD2 identical over 9 bases. V shed 0 bases, J shed 8 bases, and the junction held 3 bases outside the gene matches. Looked up from germline, CDR1 is SGHRS and CDR2 is YFSETQ. The CDR3 extends over 14 amino acids.

V and J are TRBV30 and TRBJ2-5, with D possibly TRBD2 on 7 matching bases. The CDR3 has 16 amino acids. CDR1 is GTSNPN, CDR2 SVGIG, per germline (reference sequence). The V end was cut by 2 bases, the J end by 1 base, with 17 bases between. CDR3 region: CAWSSSGGTLQETQYF. In nucleotides, the CDR3 is TGTGCCTGGAGTAGCTCGGGGGGCACACTCCAAGAGACCCAGTACTTC.

The chain joins TRBV2 to TRBJ1-2, with 7 positions matching TRBD1. From germline, CDR1 is SNHLY and CDR2 FYNNEI. V lost 6 bases to trimming and J lost 7 bases; unmatched junction nucleotides: 11. This CDR3 is 14 amino acids long. The chain's CDR3 is CASRLREGASGYTF. As DNA, the CDR3 is TGTGCCAGCAGACTCCGGGAGGGGGCGAGTGGCTACACCTTC.

The rearrangement links TRBV11-3 to TRBJ1-4; 10 bases line up with TRBD1. The CDR3 is made up of 16 amino acids. Germline V gives CDR1 SGHNT, CDR2 YENEEA. J gave up 6 bases and V 1 base, and 5 bases lay outside the gene matches. The CDR3 protein is CASSLASGTGDEKLFF. CDR3 nucleotides: TGTGCCAGCAGCTTAGCTTCCGGGACAGGGGATGAAAAACTGTTTTTT.

This sequence joins TRBV4-1 and TRBJ2-1, with 12 nucleotides matching TRBD1. V was pared by 4 bases and J by 4 bases, with 14 bases of the junction left unmatched. CDR1 is MGHRA, CDR2 YSYEKL, per germline. This CDR3 spans 19 amino acids. DNA for the CDR3: TGCGCCAGCAGCCTGGGACAGGGGGCCTGGGGAGGGCCATACAATGAGCAGTTCTTC. Amino acid sequence: CASSLGQGAWGGPYNEQFF.

J is TRBJ2-3 and V is TRBV13, with 9 bases that match TRBD2. The CDR3 covers 13 residues. Germline V gives CDR1 PRHDT, CDR2 FYEKMQ (reference sequence). V trimming: 2 bases; J trimming: 14 bases; junction bases outside the gene matches: 8. The CDR3 DNA sequence: TGTGCCAGCAGCTTAAGTCTAGCGGGATTAGGGTATTTT. Translation gives CASSLSLAGLGYF.

V and J are TRBV5-4 and TRBJ1-6; 8 positions match TRBD1. V gave up 0 bases and J gave up 7 bases; unmatched junction bases: 6. Germline-derived CDR1 and CDR2 are SGHNT and YYREEE (reference sequence). The CDR3 sequence is 16 residues long. The DNA for the CDR3 is TGTGCCAGCAGCTTGGGTTACAGGGGGAGGAATTCACCCCTCCACTTT. This encodes CASSLGYRGRNSPLHF.

The sample holds one count of this clone. The V gene is TRBV18, the J gene TRBJ1-1, with a weak D call TRBD1 (6 bases). Trimming cost V 5 bases and J 3 bases, with 22 bases left between them. Germline CDR1 and CDR2: KGHSH and LQKENI. The CDR3 totals 17 residues. The CDR3 sequence is CASSTTGNLWIDTEAFF. CDR3 coding DNA: TGTGCCAGCTCAACCACAGGGAATTTATGGATCGACACTGAAGCTTTCTTT. Filled out from reference TRBV18 and TRBJ1-1, the complete variable domain reads NAGVMQNPRHLVRRRGQEARLRCSPMKGHSHVYWYRQLPEEGLKFMVYLQKENIIDESGMPKERFSAEFPKEGPSILRIQQVVRGDSAAYFCASSTTGNLWIDTEAFFGQGTRLTVV.

Only a few counts were recorded for this clone. The chain couples TRBV14 to TRBJ2-7; D is ambiguous. Trimming stripped 6 bases from V and 0 bases from J, with 9 bases between. The CDR3 loop spans 13 amino acids. Germline values: CDR1 SGHDN, CDR2 FVKESK. The CDR3 loop is CASSPYLSYEQYF. The CDR3 DNA reads TGTGCCAGCAGTCCCTACCTCTCCTACGAGCAGTACTTC.

V and J are TRBV27 and TRBJ2-5; 8 bases are a match to TRBD1. The CDR3 runs to 16 residues. The germline CDR1 and CDR2 sequences are MNHEY and SMNVEV (reference sequence). The ends lost 4 bases at V and 4 bases at J; junction bases unmatched: 11. The CDR3 DNA follows: TGTGCCAGCAGTTCCCCCGGGACAGGAAGGGGAGAGACCCAGTACTTC. It codes for CASSSPGTGRGETQYF.

CDR3 amino acids: CASSIRDRNTEAFF. CDR3 DNA: TGTGCCAGTAGTATCAGAGACAGAAACACTGAAGCTTTCTTT. The rearrangement links TRBV19 to TRBJ1-1; D may be TRBD1 (5 bases). Germline V gene lookup returns CDR1 LNHDA and CDR2 SQIVND (reference sequence). V lost 3 bases and J lost 2, with 10 bases in between. The CDR3 extends over 14 amino acids.

Worth noting for this clone: A read error may produce the germline difference seen at one junction end. The genes are TRBV5-1 and TRBJ2-3; the match to TRBD1 covers 7 bases. This CDR3 has 15 residues. Germline CDR1 and CDR2: SGHRS and YFSETQ. CDR3: CASSLQGTPTGTQYF. CDR3 in DNA: TGCGCCAGCAGCTTACAGGGGACACCCACAGGTACGCAGTATTTT.

As for this clone: Germline is not matched at one junction end, which may reflect a read error. J is TRBJ2-1 and V is TRBV7-7, with TRBD2 matching 7 bases. CDR1 and CDR2 (germline): SSHAT, FNYEAQ (reference sequence). The CDR3 sequence is 17 residues long. CDR3 amino acids: CASSLAWRTSIHNEQFF. The DNA for the CDR3 is TGTGCTAGCAGCTTAGCATGGCGGACTAGTATTCACAATGAGCAGTTCTTC.

The sample holds a few counts of this clone. This chain connects TRBV19 to TRBJ2-7, with TRBD2 identical over 9 bases. Germline loops: CDR1 LNHDA, CDR2 SQIVND (reference sequence). This CDR3 is 15 amino acids long. V lost 5 bases, J lost 7 bases, and 12 bases stayed unmatched. The CDR3 coding sequence is TGTGCCAGTAGTCCCCAGACTAGCGGCTGGGGGGAGCAGTACTTC. Protein: CASSPQTSGWGEQYF.

The V and J genes are TRBV13 and TRBJ2-5, with 7 bases identical to TRBD2. V shed 5 bases and J 4 bases; nucleotides not matched to a gene: 10. Germline V gene lookup returns CDR1 PRHDT and CDR2 FYEKMQ (reference sequence). The CDR3 spans 15 residues. In nucleotides, the CDR3 is TGTGCCAGCAGCATGCGGGGTGGGGGGGGAGAGACCCAGTACTTC. Amino acids: CASSMRGGGGETQYF.

This chain connects TRBV6-5 to TRBJ1-2; D uncertain. Germline V gene data show CDR1 as MNHEY and CDR2 as SVGAGI. The CDR3 loop spans 16 amino acids. V lost 2 bases to trimming and J lost 2 bases, with 15 bases between them. The CDR3 region has the DNA TGTGCCAGCAGTTACACTTCAGGCGAACTGAACTATGGCTACACCTTC. It yields the protein CASSYTSGELNYGYTF.

The chain recombines TRBV27 with TRBJ2-3; perhaps TRBD2 as D (7 bases). This CDR3 is 14 amino acids long. Germline lookup yields CDR1 MNHEY and CDR2 SMNVEV (reference sequence). Trimming shortened V by 5 bases and J by 4 bases, and 13 bases separated the two germline ends. CDR3 bases: TGTGCCAGCAGTCTCAAGGGGGGGCCAGATACGCAGTATTTT. It translates to CASSLKGGPDTQYF.

V usage is TRBV18 and J usage is TRBJ1-1; 7 nucleotides match TRBD1. The CDR3 contains 14 residues. Trimming took 3 bases from V and 3 from J; bases not matched to a gene: 4. Germline V CDR1 and CDR2: KGHSH, LQKENI. CDR3 sequence reads: CASSPTGKDTEAFF. CDR3 sequence (DNA): TGTGCCAGCTCACCGACAGGGAAGGACACTGAAGCTTTCTTT.

The J gene is TRBJ2-1, the V gene TRBV7-2; possibly TRBD2 for D (5 bases). V gave up 4 bases and J gave up 0 bases, with 13 bases separating them. The CDR3 is 16 amino acids. Germline V gene sequence: CDR1 SGHTA, CDR2 FQGNSA. The CDR3 DNA sequence: TGTGCCAGCAGCTCTTACTTCAGCGGCTCCTACAATGAGCAGTTCTTC. Translated, it gives CASSSYFSGSYNEQFF.

This chain links TRBV5-4 with TRBJ2-3, with 8 bases matching TRBD1. In germline, CDR1 is SGHNT, CDR2 YYREEE (reference sequence). V lost 4 bases to trimming and J lost 5 bases; unmatched junction nucleotides: 6. The CDR3 contains 14 residues. CDR3 nucleotide sequence: TGTGCCAGCAGCCCTGGACAGGGTAGAGATACGCAGTATTTT. Its protein is CASSPGQGRDTQYF.

The chain carries TRBV6-5 and TRBJ2-7; D is ambiguous. The CDR3 spans 13 residues. Germline values: CDR1 MNHEY, CDR2 SVGAGI. V gave up 5 bases and J gave up 6 bases, with 14 bases separating them. CDR3 sequence (DNA): TGTGCCAGCAGTCTTCTAGGTTCGAGCGAGCAGTACTTC. The encoded protein is CASSLLGSSEQYF.

This clone appeared a single time. The gene calls are TRBV11-2 and TRBJ1-3; D is perhaps TRBD1 (5 bases). V was pared by 9 bases and J by 1 base, with 10 bases between. CDR1 and CDR2 (germline): SGHAT, FQNNGV. This CDR3 is 13 amino acids long. The CDR3 DNA sequence: TGTGCCAGTAGGGGTCAATCTGGAAACACCATATATTTT. It specifies CASRGQSGNTIYF.